The clone carrying this T cell receptor beta chain is a singleton in its sample. The method was immunoSEQ multiplex PCR; TCRdb's version includes in-frame clones alone and lacks a portion of them. The profile covers a few hundred thousand clones, with approximately 82% appearing a single time and roughly 5.3% taken by the ten largest. This sample stems from a study of blood T cell repertoires in COVID-19. Across the study: From the United States, Italy and Spain came samples of acute and convalescent COVID-19. PBMCs, B-cell-depleted T cells, or T cells were the source of the cDNA or gDNA that made up the material.

Germline V gives CDR1 SGDLS, CDR2 YYNGEE. The CDR3 totals 14 residues. V was shortened by 0 bases and J by 3 bases, with 8 bases between the two germline ends. Participants reported their clinical history, and cohort assignment relied on those reports. Up to 2 weeks before entering the study, exposed participants had met a COVID-19 case. The V and J genes are TRBV9 and TRBJ2-3; D is undetermined. The specimen sequenced was PBMCs or T cells enriched from blood (not recorded which). This TCR came from a man aged 40-55 years who had been exposed to COVID-19. This chain's CDR3 is CASSVVSGTDTQYF. CDR3 in DNA: TGTGCCAGCAGCGTAGTCTCCGGTACAGATACGCAGTATTTT.